The text below deals with one T cell receptor beta chain. Its target is not known. Researchers ran the assay at a deep level. Profiled with immunoSEQ multiplex PCR; TCRdb holds only in-frame clones, not every one. Counted here are over a million clones, 95% to 99% occurring once; the ten biggest clones make up about 0.42%. CDR1 and CDR2 from the germline V gene are PRHDT and FYEKMQ (reference sequence). V was clipped by 3 bases and J by 1 base, with 9 bases between them. The CDR3 is made up of 14 amino acids. This sample is drawn from a study of shared clonotypes between healthy human individuals. Study-wide results and limits: A small donor pool kept down the genetic and exposure-history diversity that was represented. Measured sharing among donors was expected to vary with sequencing depth.

This TCR came from a man aged 25 to 40 in good health. The sample taken for sequencing was naive CD4+ T cells sorted from blood. Indicated subset: CD45RA+ positively selected. The V call is TRBV13, the J call TRBJ1-1; the D is unclear. The CDR3 nucleotides read TGTGCCAGCAGCTTGCTGAGAGGGAACACTGAAGCTTTCTTT. Its protein product is CASSLLRGNTEAFF.